The 27 T cell receptor beta chains given below trace back to one sample, sequenced in a study of molecular identifiers for immune sequencing clone quantification. One entry per CDR3 protein, called by TCRdb with MiXCR from the PCR reads. The sample includes approximately 630,000 distinct CDR3 sequences, 25% of them seen just once. The sequencing sample was made of naive CD8+ T cells from blood, with Jurkat cell RNA spiked in. Subset specified: FACS-sorted CD8+CD4-CCR7+CD45RA+ naive T cells. The source is a human donor in good health. Some libraries in this study had Jurkat cell RNA spiked in.

The V call is TRBV7-8, the J call TRBJ2-5; D is possibly TRBD2 (5 bases). The CDR3 sequence is 19 residues long. Germline-derived CDR1 and CDR2 are SGHVS and FQNEAQ. V lost 1 base to trimming and J lost 2 bases, with 23 bases between them. The CDR3 protein is CASSLVFSIKLGTQETQYF. The CDR3 DNA is TGTGCCAGCAGCTTAGTGTTCTCCATAAAACTAGGAACACAAGAGACCCAGTACTTC.

This clonotype has just a few counts. A much larger clone lies a single base off, so this may be a read error. The chain has TRBV5-1 and TRBJ2-7; D may match TRBD1 or TRBD2 (5 bases each). Between the trimmed V and J ends, which lost 4 bases and 0 bases, there was a span of 11 bases. The germline gives CDR1 SGHRS, CDR2 YFSETQ. The length of the CDR3 is 14 residues. The CDR3 bases are TGCGCCAGCAGCACGGGACGAAGCTCCTACGAGCAGTACTTC. Translating gives CASSTGRSSYEQYF. Full variable domain (rest looked up from reference TRBV5-1 and TRBJ2-7): KAGVTQTPRYLIKTRGQQVTLSCSPISGHRSVSWYQQTPGQGLQFLFEYFSETQRNKGNFPGRFSGRQFSNSRSEMNVSTLELGDSALYLCASSTGRSSYEQYFGPGTRLTVT.

On this clonotype itself: Since a much larger clone is just one base distant, this may be a read error. This chain joins TRBV20-1 and TRBJ2-7; the D is unclear. V lost 5 bases, J lost 6 bases, and 5 bases lay in between. CDR3 length: 9 amino acids. Germline assignment: CDR1 DFQATT and CDR2 SNEGSKA (reference sequence). The DNA of the CDR3 is TGCAGTGCTGGCTCCGAGCAGTACTTC. It specifies CSAGSEQYF.

The chain carries TRBV10-2 and TRBJ2-5; D may be TRBD1 (6 bases). V dropped 2 bases and J dropped 1 base, with 14 bases sitting between them. The CDR3 totals 16 residues. The germline V gene encodes CDR1 WSHSY and CDR2 SAAADI. Here the CDR3 DNA reads TGCGCCAGCAGTGAGATGGTGGGGGCAACCCAAGAGACCCAGTACTTC. This encodes CASSEMVGATQETQYF.

Only a few counts were recorded for this clonotype. Here the CDR3 DNA reads TGCGCCAGCAGCCAAACCACAGTGGCGGGGACCGGGGAGCTGTTTTTT. Protein sequence: CASSQTTVAGTGELFF. The chain couples TRBV4-1 to TRBJ2-2; a possible D gene is TRBD2 (6 bases). The CDR3 extends over 16 amino acids. The V gene's germline CDR1 is MGHRA and CDR2 YSYEKL. V gave up 2 bases and J gave up 5 bases, with 15 bases separating them.

This clonotype was seen a few times. The V gene is TRBV12-3 or TRBV12-4, the J gene TRBJ2-1; 9 nucleotides agree with TRBD2. CDR3 length: 15 residues. Losses at the gene ends were 6 bases for V and 3 bases for J; bases not matched to a gene: 6. The CDR3 spells CASSISGGFYNEQFF. The CDR3 DNA follows: TGTGCCAGCAGCATTAGCGGGGGCTTCTACAATGAGCAGTTCTTC.

This clonotype has more than one count but fewer than ten. The gene calls are TRBV19 and TRBJ2-1, with 9 bases that match TRBD2. The CDR3 loop spans 15 amino acids. The V and J ends lost 2 bases and 4 bases, in that order; junction bases with no gene match: 3. From germline, CDR1 is LNHDA and CDR2 SQIVND (reference sequence). CDR3 sequence reads: CASSITAGGYNEQFF. CDR3 sequence (DNA): TGTGCCAGTAGTATAACGGCGGGGGGGTACAATGAGCAGTTCTTC.

This clonotype came up a few times. The V and J genes are TRBV20-1 and TRBJ1-1; D gene ambiguous. CDR1 and CDR2 from the germline V gene are DFQATT and SNEGSKA (reference sequence). Trimming stripped 2 bases from V and 5 bases from J, with 15 bases between. This CDR3 contains 14 residues. CDR3 loop: CSARLARMDTEAFF. The CDR3 DNA is TGCAGTGCTAGACTGGCCAGAATGGATACTGAAGCTTTCTTT.

The J gene is TRBJ1-2, the V gene TRBV7-9, with D perhaps matching TRBD1 (6 bases). The germline V and J ends were trimmed by 4 bases and 2 bases, with 11 bases remaining between them. This CDR3 region has 14 residues. Germline V gene data show CDR1 as SEHNR and CDR2 as FQNEAQ (reference sequence). CDR3 in amino acids: CASSYRVSNYGYTF. In DNA, the CDR3 is TGTGCCAGCAGCTACAGGGTGTCGAACTATGGCTACACCTTC. The full variable domain, its missing parts supplied by reference TRBV7-9 and TRBJ1-2, is DTGVSQNPRHKITKRGQNVTFRCDPISEHNRLYWYRQTLGQGPEFLTYFQNEAQLEKSRLLSDRFSAERPKGSFSTLEIQRTEQGDSAMYLCASSYRVSNYGYTFGSGTRLTVV.

Regarding this clonotype: This sequence may be a read error, since a much larger clone differs from it by one base. The chain uses TRBV5-6 and TRBJ2-3; no clear D gene. The CDR3 consists of 13 residues. The germline CDR1 and CDR2 sequences are SGHDT and YYEEEE. Between the trimmed V and J ends, which lost 7 bases and 2 bases, there was a span of 11 bases. CDR3 loop: CASGNRYTDTQYF. The CDR3 region has the DNA TGTGCCAGCGGTAACCGGTACACAGATACGCAGTATTTT.

The rearrangement uses TRBV7-9 and TRBJ2-5, with 9 bases identical to TRBD1. V gave up 1 base and J gave up 5 bases; unmatched junction bases: 5. Germline CDR1 SEHNR, CDR2 FQNEAQ (reference sequence). CDR3 size: 15 residues. The CDR3 coding sequence is TGTGCCAGCAGCTTAGACAGGGGGCATGGGGAGACCCAGTACTTC. Amino acids: CASSLDRGHGETQYF.

The chain combines TRBV5-1 with TRBJ2-1; 9 nucleotides line up with TRBD2. The germline V gene encodes CDR1 SGHRS and CDR2 YFSETQ. There are 15 residues in the CDR3. V trimming: 4 bases; J trimming: 9 bases; junction bases outside the gene matches: 11. As DNA, the CDR3 is TGCGCCAGCAGCCCGGGAGAGCGGGAGGCCCTTGAGCAGTTCTTC. Its protein is CASSPGEREALEQFF.

As to this clonotype: The conserved final phenylalanine or tryptophan is absent from the CDR3, which likely points to a read error. No DNA is shown, since the ends of the CDR3 on it are uncertain; the CDR3 is the one TCRdb lists. The chain joins TRBV19 to TRBJ2-5; the tabulated D call, TRBD2, remains unverified against the DNA. Germline V lookup: CDR1 LNHDA, CDR2 SQIVND (reference sequence). Including both end residues, the CDR3 is 18 amino acids long. Here the CDR3 reads CAISTGTSGVTYQETQYL.

This clonotype was observed a few times. DNA for the CDR3: TGTGCCAGCAGCGCCCGGGACAGACTTAATCAGCCCCAGCATTTT. This codes for CASSARDRLNQPQHF. This sequence joins TRBV4-2 and TRBJ1-5, with 7 bases lining up with TRBD1. Trimming cost V 5 bases and J 4 bases; bases outside gene matches: 8. Per germline, CDR1 LGHNA and CDR2 YNFKEQ. The CDR3 extends over 15 amino acids.

This clonotype has just one count. The CDR3 does not close with the conserved phenylalanine or tryptophan, likely indicating a read error. This chain uses TRBV27 with TRBJ1-1, with D unclear. Germline loops: CDR1 MNHEY, CDR2 SMNVEV (reference sequence). The CDR3 runs 11 residues. Trimming cost V 10 bases and J 5 bases, with 11 bases left between them. DNA of the CDR3: TGTGCCACCGCCGCGGGGACTGAAGCTTTCTCT. It translates to CATAAGTEAFS.

About this clonotype itself: A clone one base away is much larger, so this may be a read error. This chain joins TRBV29-1 and TRBJ2-7; D assignment may be TRBD1 or TRBD2 (5 bases each). The CDR3 has 14 amino acids. Germline CDR1 and CDR2: SQVTM and ANQGSEA. V was clipped by 3 bases and J by 2 bases, with 14 bases between them. The chain's CDR3 is CSVEDSGRTYEQYF. CDR3 nucleotide sequence: TGCAGCGTTGAGGACTCGGGACGGACCTACGAGCAGTACTTC.

This chain uses TRBV7-9 with TRBJ1-1; a weak D match, TRBD1 (6 bases). Trimming removed 4 bases at V and 4 bases at J, with 16 bases between. The CDR3 totals 15 residues. CDR1 is SEHNR and CDR2 is FQNEAQ in the germline V gene (reference sequence). The CDR3 sequence is CASSSVGQRVTEAFF. For the CDR3, the DNA is TGTGCCAGCAGCTCGGTCGGACAGCGCGTCACTGAAGCTTTCTTT.

The CDR3 sequence: CASGSTAEYTEAFF. The CDR3 DNA follows: TGTGCTAGTGGGTCAACAGCGGAGTACACTGAAGCTTTCTTT. This chain joins TRBV12-5 and TRBJ1-1; D remains ambiguous. CDR3 length: 14 residues. With 6 bases removed from V and 3 bases from J, the gap between germline ends came to 14 bases. CDR1 and CDR2 from the germline V gene are LGHNT and FRNRAP.

This sequence joins TRBV28 and TRBJ2-1, with D possibly TRBD2 on 5 matching bases. The CDR3 spans 13 residues. From germline, CDR1 is MDHEN and CDR2 SYDVKM. V was trimmed by 4 bases and J by 7 bases, leaving 11 bases between them. The CDR3 coding sequence is TGTGCCAGCAGTTCGGGGAGCCGAAATGAGCAGTTCTTC. It yields the protein CASSSGSRNEQFF.

There are many counts of this clonotype. J is TRBJ2-4 and V is TRBV20-1, with 10 nucleotides matching TRBD2. Germline V lookup: CDR1 DFQATT, CDR2 SNEGSKA (reference sequence). With 6 bases clipped from V and 0 bases from J, the junction kept 5 bases outside the gene matches. CDR3 size: 15 residues. The CDR3 loop reads CSAISGGLAKNIQYF. CDR3 DNA sequence: TGCAGTGCCATTAGCGGGGGGCTAGCCAAAAACATTCAGTACTTC.

This clonotype was counted ten times or more. The gene calls are TRBV7-6 and TRBJ2-4; 7 bases are a match to TRBD1. The trim removed 5 bases at V and 8 bases at J, leaving 21 bases unmatched. The germline V gene has CDR1 SGHVS and CDR2 FNYEAQ. The CDR3 length is 18 residues. CDR3 region: CASSPSMTGQYPLDIQYF. The CDR3 DNA sequence: TGTGCCAGCAGCCCGTCGATGACAGGGCAATACCCTTTGGACATTCAGTACTTC.

This clonotype showed up just once. The gene calls are TRBV27 and TRBJ2-3, with 9 bases lining up with TRBD2. Germline V lookup: CDR1 MNHEY, CDR2 SMNVEV (reference sequence). CDR3 size: 15 residues. V trimming: 2 bases; J trimming: 5 bases; junction bases outside the gene matches: 5. DNA of the CDR3: TGTGCCAGCAGTTTAATAGCGGGAGCGGTAGATACGCAGTATTTT. Amino acid sequence: CASSLIAGAVDTQYF.

As regards this clonotype: This clone may be a read error of a much larger clone one base away. V and J are TRBV19 and TRBJ2-3; 7 nucleotides match TRBD1. The length of the CDR3 is 16 residues. Looked up from germline, CDR1 is LNHDA and CDR2 is SQIVND (reference sequence). V lost 8 bases to trimming and J lost 4 bases; unmatched junction nucleotides: 15. CDR3 loop: CASGNRTGFPPDTQYF. The CDR3 coding sequence is TGTGCCAGTGGTAACAGGACAGGATTCCCTCCAGATACGCAGTATTTT.

Regarding this clonotype: A much larger clone lies a single base off, so this may be a read error. As DNA, the CDR3 is TGTGTCTGGGACGGGCCCCGTCGGGGCTACACCTTC. It is translated as CVWDGPRRGYTF. The V and J genes are TRBV30 and TRBJ1-2, with D possibly TRBD1 on 5 matching bases. This CDR3 contains 12 residues. Per the germline V gene, CDR1 is GTSNPN and CDR2 is SVGIG (reference sequence).

This clonotype was recorded once. A junction boundary mismatches the germline segment, possibly from a read error. V gene TRBV4-3 combines with J gene TRBJ2-6; 8 nucleotides agree with TRBD2. This CDR3 is built from 20 residues. CDR1 is LGHNA, CDR2 YSLEER, per germline. CDR3 sequence (DNA): TGCGCCAGCAGCCAAGTCTCTTTTGGCGGGGGGTACTCTGGGACCAACGTCCCGACTTTC. Encoded protein: CASSQVSFGGGYSGTNVPTF.

This clonotype showed up just a few times. CDR3 in amino acids: CSALDGTEAGYEQYF. In DNA form, the CDR3 reads TGCAGTGCTTTGGACGGGACCGAAGCTGGCTACGAGCAGTACTTC. The rearrangement joins TRBV20-1 to TRBJ2-7, with D perhaps TRBD1 or TRBD2 (5 bases each). Trimming took off 5 bases at V and 3 bases at J, with 20 bases between the two ends. CDR3 length equals 15 residues. Per germline, CDR1 DFQATT and CDR2 SNEGSKA (reference sequence).

The sample holds many counts of this clonotype. The chain employs TRBV20-1 and TRBJ2-6; no definite D call. The CDR3 is 15 residues long. In germline, CDR1 is DFQATT, CDR2 SNEGSKA (reference sequence). V lost 4 bases and J lost 2, with 12 bases in between. The CDR3 DNA reads TGCAGTGCTATACATCCCGTGGCTGGGGCCAACGTCCTGACTTTC. It encodes CSAIHPVAGANVLTF.